This T cell receptor beta chain was sequenced for a study of T and B cells in COVID-19 patients. Study-level information: Peripheral blood came from COVID-19 patients with active infection or after recovery. Most recovered patients had mild to moderate COVID-19 treated as outpatients. Comorbidities linked to unfavorable COVID-19 outcome were present in about 90% of the 20 active-infection patients.

BIOMED2 TRB-A/B primer pools were used in multiplex TRB PCR. TCRdb analysed the multiplex PCR reads with MiXCR anew, one entry per CDR3 protein. Here the sample spans some 13,000 distinct CDR3 sequences, around 25% being singletons. This clonotype is labeled as medium-sized. Blood genomic DNA input for TRB amplification was roughly 250-550 ng. V lost 8 bases, J lost 4 bases, and 17 bases lay in between. Looked up from germline, CDR1 is LNHDA and CDR2 is SQIVND (reference sequence). The CDR3 consists of 15 residues. The TCR comes from a human donor who had recovered from COVID-19. The sequencing sample was made of blood. The chain joins TRBV19 to TRBJ2-2; D may be TRBD2 (5 bases). CDR3 nucleotides: TGTGCCAGTCATTTCGGCTTGGCGGGCACCGGGGAGCTGTTTTTT. Translated, it gives CASHFGLAGTGELFF.